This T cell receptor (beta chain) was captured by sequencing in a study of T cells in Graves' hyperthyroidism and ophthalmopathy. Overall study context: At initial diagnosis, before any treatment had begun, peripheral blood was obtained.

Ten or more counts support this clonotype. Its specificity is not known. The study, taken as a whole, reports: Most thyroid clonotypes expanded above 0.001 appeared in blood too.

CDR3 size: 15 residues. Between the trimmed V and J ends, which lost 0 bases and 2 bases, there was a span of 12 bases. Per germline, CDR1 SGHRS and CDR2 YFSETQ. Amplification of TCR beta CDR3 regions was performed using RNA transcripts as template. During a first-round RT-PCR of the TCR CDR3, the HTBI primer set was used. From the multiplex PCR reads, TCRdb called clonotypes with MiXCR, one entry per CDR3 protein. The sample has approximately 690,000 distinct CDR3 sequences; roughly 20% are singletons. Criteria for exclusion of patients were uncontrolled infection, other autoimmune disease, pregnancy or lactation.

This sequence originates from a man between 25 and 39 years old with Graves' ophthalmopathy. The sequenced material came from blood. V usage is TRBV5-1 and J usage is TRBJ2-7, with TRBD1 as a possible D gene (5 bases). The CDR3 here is CASSLAFQGPYEQYF. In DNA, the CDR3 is TGCGCCAGCAGCTTGGCCTTTCAGGGTCCCTACGAGCAGTACTTC.